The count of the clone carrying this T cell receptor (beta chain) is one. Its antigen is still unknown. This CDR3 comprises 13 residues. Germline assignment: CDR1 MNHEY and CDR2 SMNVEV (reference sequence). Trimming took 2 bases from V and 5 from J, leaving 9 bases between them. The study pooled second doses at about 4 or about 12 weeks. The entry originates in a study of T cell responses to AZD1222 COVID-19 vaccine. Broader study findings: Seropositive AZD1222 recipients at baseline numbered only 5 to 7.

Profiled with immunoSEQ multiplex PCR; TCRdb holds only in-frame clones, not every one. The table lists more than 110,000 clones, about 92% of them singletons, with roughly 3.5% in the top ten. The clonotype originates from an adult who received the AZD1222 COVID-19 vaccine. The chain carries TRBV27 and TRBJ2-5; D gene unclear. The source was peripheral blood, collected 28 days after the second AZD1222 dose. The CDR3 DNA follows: TGTGCCAGCAGTTTAGCTTTCAGGGAGACCCAGTACTTC. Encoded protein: CASSLAFRETQYF.